This T cell receptor (beta chain) comes out of a study of neurological immune-mediated disorders. This clonotype was counted at least ten times. The target antigen is unknown. Study-wide results and limits: The level of TCR clonal expansion was highest in patients with HTLV-1-associated myelopathy and lowest in multiple sclerosis, where it fell below the level seen in healthy controls. None of the CDR3 amino acid sequences of expanded clones recurred across subjects, suggesting private repertoires in all groups.

V lost 4 bases to trimming and J lost 4 bases, with 16 bases between them. The germline V gene has CDR1 DFQATT and CDR2 SNEGSKA (reference sequence). The CDR3 spans 14 residues. Using its own MiXCR run on the 5' RACE reads, TCRdb lists one record per CDR3 protein. The sample yields roughly 32,000 distinct CDR3 sequences, 13% seen once. Time point in this sample: technical triplicate 2. The sorted libraries involved the use of 800,000 to 1,000,000 CD4+ or CD8+ T cells. The rearrangement joins TRBV20-1 to TRBJ1-2; D is unresolved. The TCR comes from a female donor with HTLV-1-associated myelopathy (HAM/TSP). Specimen: CD4+ T cells from blood. This chain's CDR3 is CSATAEGTIYGYTF. CDR3 coding DNA: TGCAGTGCTACGGCCGAGGGCACTATCTATGGCTACACCTTC.